Listed below are T cell receptor beta chains from one sample, sequenced in a study of blood T cell repertoires in COVID-19. Clones were read by immunoSEQ multiplex PCR, and TCRdb kept only the in-frame ones, dropping some. The table records 150,000 to 200,000 clones, 90% of them present only once. The sequencing input was peripheral blood. Receptors were obtained from a man aged 45-65 years with acute or convalescent COVID-19. Each CDR3 is given with its conserved first and last residue. The D gene is left open where the match is weak. Part of the rows lack a size; the others show once, few, many or a class for expanded clones.

D | size | J | V | DNA | CDR3
. | . | TRBJ1-1 | TRBV3-1/TRBV3-2 | TGTGCCAGCAGCTTGGACTTCACAGGGGAAGCTTTCTTT | CASSLDFTGEAFF
. | . | TRBJ1-3 | TRBV28 | TGTGCCAGCAGTTCGAGTTCGCAGGGCCTCTACTCTGGAAACACCATATATTTT | CASSSSSQGLYSGNTIYF
. | few | TRBJ1-6 | TRBV6-1 | TGTGCCAGCAGTGAAAATACAGGCAATAATTCACCCCTCCACTTT | CASSENTGNNSPLHF
TRBD1 | once | TRBJ2-1 | TRBV9 | TGTGCCAGCAGCGCCATATCCACCGGACAGGGATACAATGAGCAGTTCTTC | CASSAISTGQGYNEQFF
. | . | TRBJ1-1 | TRBV28 | TGTGCCAGCAGTTTGTCGCGATTCCGTCAAACTTTCTTT | CASSLSRFRQTFF
. | . | TRBJ2-3 | TRBV11-2 | TGTGCCAGCAGCTTTAAGGGGGCAGATACGCAGTATTTT | CASSFKGADTQYF
TRBD1 | . | TRBJ2-7 | TRBV10-2 | TGCGCCGGCGGACAGGGGAGGTACGAGCAGTACTTC | CAGGQGRYEQYF
. | . | TRBJ1-1 | TRBV29-1 | TGCAGCGTTGAAGACATGGGGGGCACTGAAGCTTTCTTT | CSVEDMGGTEAFF
. | . | TRBJ2-3 | TRBV1 | TGCACCAGCAGCCAAGTGAGAGGGGGCCCCCCGGTTTTT | CTSSQVRGGPPVF
TRBD1 | . | TRBJ1-1 | TRBV6-5 | TGTGCCAGCAGGAGGGACAGGGGGCTTGCTGAAGCTTTCTTT | CASRRDRGLAEAFF
. | . | TRBJ1-2 | TRBV28 | TGTGCCACCCCGGGGGAGGGAAACTATGGCTACACCTTC | CATPGEGNYGYTF
TRBD2 | . | TRBJ2-5 | TRBV18 | TGTGCCAGCTCACGGTCGACGGGAGGACAAGAGACCCAGTACTTC | CASSRSTGGQETQYF
TRBD1 | . | TRBJ1-2 | TRBV27 | TGTGCCAGCAGCCCCAGGACAGGGGGCAGCTATGGCTACACCTTC | CASSPRTGGSYGYTF
TRBD1 | once | TRBJ2-1 | TRBV5-4 | TGTGCCAGCAGCCATAGGACAGGGTTCGGGTACAATGAGCAGTTCTTC | CASSHRTGFGYNEQFF
TRBD1 | . | TRBJ1-4 | TRBV2 | TGTGCCAGCAGGCGGGGACAGGGGGCAACTAATGAAAAACTGTTTTTT | CASRRGQGATNEKLFF
TRBD2 | . | TRBJ2-1 | TRBV10-3 | TGTGCCATCAGTGTTAACGGGGGGGCCCCGGATGAGCAGTTCTTC | CAISVNGGAPDEQFF
. | . | TRBJ2-1 | TRBV6-1 | TGTGCCAGCAGTCCGACTAGTCGCAATGAGCAGTTCTTC | CASSPTSRNEQFF
TRBD1 | . | TRBJ1-6 | TRBV11-2 | TGTGCCAGCAGCTCCAGTCGGGTGGGACAGTTATTTGCTTCACCCCTCCACTTT | CASSSSRVGQLFASPLHF
. | . | TRBJ2-1 | TRBV3-1/TRBV3-2 | TGTGCCAGCAGCCAATCAGGGGATTACAATGAGCAGTTCTTC | CASSQSGDYNEQFF
TRBD2 | . | TRBJ2-3 | TRBV6-5 | TGTGCCAGCAGTTACCGGGGGGGAAGCACAGATACGCAGTATTTT | CASSYRGGSTDTQYF
TRBD2 | . | TRBJ2-2 | TRBV3-1/TRBV3-2 | TGTGCCAGCGGCAGAGGGCTAGCGGGAGGAAGGACCGGGGAGCTGTTTTTT | CASGRGLAGGRTGELFF
TRBD2 | few | TRBJ2-7 | TRBV4-2 | TGTGCCAGCAGCAGCGGGAACTCCTGGGGCGAGCAGTACTTC | CASSSGNSWGEQYF
. | . | TRBJ1-3 | TRBV7-3 | TGTGCCAGAAGACGGGAACAGAAGAGGAACACCATATATTTT | CARRREQKRNTIYF
TRBD2 | few | TRBJ2-5 | TRBV7-9 | TGTGCCAGCAGCCGCGGGACTAGCGGGGGTCAGACCCAGTACTTC | CASSRGTSGGQTQYF
. | . | TRBJ2-5 | TRBV5-4 | TGTGCCAGCAGCCCTCAGGGGTGGGAGACCCAGTACTTC | CASSPQGWETQYF
. | . | TRBJ2-2 | TRBV6-5 | TGTGCCACCGAAACGACAGGAGCCGGGGAGCTGTTTTTT | CATETTGAGELFF
TRBD2 | . | TRBJ2-7 | TRBV30 | TGTGCCTGGAGTGGCCCGTGGGAGGGCCCCTCCTACGAGCAGTACTTC | CAWSGPWEGPSYEQYF
. | . | TRBJ2-7 | TRBV28 | TGTGCCAGCAGTATTGACGGACTCATCTACGAGCAGTACTTC | CASSIDGLIYEQYF
. | . | TRBJ2-7 | TRBV18 | TGTGCCAGCTCACCAACTGACAGCCTCTACGAGCAGTACTTC | CASSPTDSLYEQYF
. | . | TRBJ1-3 | TRBV9 | TGTGCCAGCAGCGTGGGGAGTCCTGGAAACACCATATATTTT | CASSVGSPGNTIYF
. | . | TRBJ1-2 | TRBV19 | TGTGCCAGTAGTATGGGAGGGGGCTATGGCTACACCTTC | CASSMGGGYGYTF
TRBD1 | . | TRBJ1-4 | TRBV2 | TGTGCCAGCAGTAGACAGGGGAGTAATGAAAAACTGTTTTTT | CASSRQGSNEKLFF
. | . | TRBJ2-5 | TRBV27 | TGTGCCAGCAATCCCCGTCGGGGGGAGACCCAGTACTTC | CASNPRRGETQYF
. | . | TRBJ2-3 | TRBV5-1 | TGCGCCAGCAGCTTGGCGAACGGGGCAGATACGCAGTATTTT | CASSLANGADTQYF
. | . | TRBJ1-1 | TRBV9 | TGTGCCAGCAGCGTATCACCCAAGGATGAGCGTGAAGCTTTCTTT | CASSVSPKDEREAFF
. | . | TRBJ1-2 | TRBV2 | TGTGCCAGCAGATTCGACAGAACTAACTATGGCTACACCTTC | CASRFDRTNYGYTF
TRBD1 | many | TRBJ1-6 | TRBV4-3 | TGCGCCAGCAGCCAAGATTTAACAGGGGGTTCACCCCTCCACTTT | CASSQDLTGGSPLHF
TRBD1 | . | TRBJ2-1 | TRBV27 | TGTGCCAGCAGTAATCCCGGGACAGGGAACAATGAGCAGTTCTTC | CASSNPGTGNNEQFF
. | . | TRBJ2-3 | TRBV7-3 | TGTGCCAGCAGCCCTAGCACAGATACGCAGTATTTT | CASSPSTDTQYF
TRBD1 | . | TRBJ1-2 | TRBV28 | TGTGCCAGCAGTTTATGGGACAGGGGGGTAGATGGCTACACCTTC | CASSLWDRGVDGYTF
. | . | TRBJ1-3 | TRBV15 | TGTGCCACCAGCAGATCCGGGGAGTTTGGAAACACCATATATTTT | CATSRSGEFGNTIYF
. | . | TRBJ2-3 | TRBV3-1/TRBV3-2 | TGTGCCAGCAGCCAAGCAGGGTTCGCAGATACGCAGTATTTT | CASSQAGFADTQYF
TRBD2 | . | TRBJ2-3 | TRBV10-3 | TGTGCCATCAGGGGGGGGAGATCCACAGATACGCAGTATTTT | CAIRGGRSTDTQYF
. | . | TRBJ1-5 | TRBV27 | TGTGCCAGCAGTTTGGACGGGGTAGGGCCCCAGCATTTT | CASSLDGVGPQHF
TRBD1 | . | TRBJ1-5 | TRBV27 | TGTGCCAGCAGGGAGACAGGGTTCAATCAGCCCCAGCATTTT | CASRETGFNQPQHF
. | . | TRBJ1-1 | TRBV5-1 | TGCGCCAGCAGCCTCAGGGTCCGGACTGAAGCTTTCTTT | CASSLRVRTEAFF
TRBD1 | . | TRBJ1-1 | TRBV11-2 | TGTGCCAGCAGCATCGGACAGGGTGAAGCTTTCTTT | CASSIGQGEAFF
. | . | TRBJ1-1 | TRBV6-4 | TGTGCCAGCAGTAGGCGGGAGAACACTGAAGCTTTCTTT | CASSRRENTEAFF
. | . | TRBJ1-5 | TRBV4-1 | TGCGCCAGCAGCCAAGATCAGGGGTTCATGCCCCAGCATTTT | CASSQDQGFMPQHF